This T cell receptor beta chain stems from a study of cytotoxic CD8 clonotypes in ibrutinib-treated CLL. The wider study: Recorded responses included around 24 partial and 2 complete; following median around 68 months, roughly 15 stayed remitted and around 12 progressed.

Worth noting for this clone: Its cognate antigen is unknown.

The authors obtained 1.5 to 2.5 micrograms of genomic DNA from cryopreserved PBMCs for TCR beta libraries. The CDR3 consists of 17 residues. V lost 3 bases and J 2 bases, leaving 17 bases between the germline ends. CDR1 and CDR2 from the germline V gene are KGHSH and LQKENI. Study conclusions and caveats: Treatment left the uncommon public clonotypes either contracted or stable in frequency.

Repertoires were generated with immunoSEQ multiplex PCR, while TCRdb's copy carries only in-frame clones and drops some. The sample records 40,000 to 60,000 clones, 53% being singletons. The chain links TRBV18 to TRBJ2-1; D is uncertain. The origin of this receptor is a human donor with chronic lymphocytic leukemia. This material consisted of PBMCs, taken after 12 months of ibrutinib treatment. The CDR3 DNA reads TGTGCCAGCTCACCGGGATCGAGGTTAGGGACCTACAATGAGCAGTTCTTC. Translation: CASSPGSRLGTYNEQFF.